Listed below are T cell receptor beta chains from one sample, sequenced in a study of OX40 agonist ivuxolimab in advanced cancers. Generated by immunoSEQ multiplex PCR, the TCRdb table keeps only in-frame clones and is missing some. The sample has some 95,000 clones, 90% to 95% seen once. The sequencing used CD4+ or CD8+ T cells sorted from blood, collected in a trial of the OX40 agonist ivuxolimab. These receptors were taken from an adult with an advanced solid tumor such as melanoma, head and neck, liver or kidney cancer. The CDR3 runs from the conserved cysteine through the conserved F or W. Each record gives: J gene, V gene, clone size, D gene, CDR3 protein, CDR3 DNA. A D gene is named only where the DNA matches it firmly. Only some rows state a clone size, as once, few, many or a class for expanded clones.

TRBJ2-7	TRBV6-5	-	-	CASSYGRGSYEQYF	TGTGCCAGCAGTTACGGGCGAGGGAGTTACGAGCAGTACTTC
TRBJ2-7	TRBV6-1	-	-	CASSASYEQYF	TGTGCCAGCAGTGCCTCCTACGAGCAGTACTTC
TRBJ1-2	TRBV11-2	-	-	CASSRRGGGHTF	TGTGCCAGCAGCCGCCGTGGCGGGGGTCACACCTTC
TRBJ2-4	TRBV19	-	TRBD2	CASRPPYGLAGVGVENIQYF	TGTGCCAGTAGACCCCCTTACGGACTAGCGGGAGTCGGGGTGGAAAACATTCAGTACTTC
TRBJ1-3	TRBV6-5	-	TRBD1	CASSSTGQGGNTIYF	TGTGCCAGCAGCAGTACAGGACAGGGTGGAAACACCATATATTTT
TRBJ2-5	TRBV18	-	TRBD2	CASSPRTSGGASPRETQYF	TGTGCCAGCTCACCCCGGACTAGCGGGGGTGCTTCACCAAGAGAGACCCAGTACTTC
TRBJ2-5	TRBV7-9	-	-	CASIRGGRGETQYF	TGTGCCAGCATAAGAGGGGGCCGGGGGGAGACCCAGTACTTC
TRBJ2-1	TRBV11-3	-	TRBD2	CASSPGLAGGSYNEQFF	TGTGCCAGCAGCCCTGGACTAGCGGGGGGCTCCTACAATGAGCAGTTCTTC
TRBJ2-2	TRBV18	once	-	CASSPDRSTGELFF	TGTGCCAGCTCACCAGACAGGAGCACCGGGGAGCTGTTTTTT
TRBJ1-2	TRBV6-1	-	-	CASSALRWTVNYGYTF	TGTGCCAGCAGTGCGCTACGATGGACAGTCAACTATGGCTACACCTTC
TRBJ2-7	TRBV5-1	-	TRBD1	CASSPGQSYEQYF	TGCGCCAGCAGCCCGGGACAGTCCTACGAGCAGTACTTC
TRBJ2-3	TRBV9	-	TRBD2	CASSIRAGGLTDTQYF	TGTGCCAGCAGCATTCGAGCGGGAGGACTCACAGATACGCAGTATTTT
TRBJ1-3	TRBV6-1	-	TRBD1	CASRNRGTRNTIYF	TGTGCCAGCCGGAACAGGGGAACGCGGAACACCATATATTTT
TRBJ2-3	TRBV18	once	TRBD1	CASSRTGGTDTQYF	TGTGCCAGCTCAAGGACAGGGGGAACAGATACGCAGTATTTT